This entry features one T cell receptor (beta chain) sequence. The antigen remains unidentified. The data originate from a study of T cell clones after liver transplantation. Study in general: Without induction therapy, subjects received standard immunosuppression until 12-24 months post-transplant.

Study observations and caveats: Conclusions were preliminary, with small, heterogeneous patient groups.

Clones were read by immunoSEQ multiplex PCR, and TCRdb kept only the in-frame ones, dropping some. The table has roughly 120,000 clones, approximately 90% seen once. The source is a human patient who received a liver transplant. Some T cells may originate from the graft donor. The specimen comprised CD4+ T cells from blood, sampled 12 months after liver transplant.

CDR3 amino acids: CASSESQGGQPQHF. Here the CDR3 DNA reads TGTGCCAGCTCAGAATCACAGGGGGGTCAGCCCCAGCATTTT. The rearrangement links TRBV18 to TRBJ1-5, with 8 bases lining up with TRBD1. The CDR3 runs to 14 residues. V dropped 5 bases and J dropped 6; count of bases not matched to a gene: 6. CDR1 is KGHSH and CDR2 is LQKENI in the germline V gene.